This T cell receptor (beta chain) was recorded in a study of graft-versus-host responses after intestinal transplantation. Across the whole study: Each transplant was multivisceral, liver-intestinal, or isolated intestinal. Overall study findings and caveats: With peak circulating GvH clone levels came an association with early post-transplant HvG declines.

Profiled with immunoSEQ multiplex PCR; TCRdb holds only in-frame clones, not every one. The sample has about 110,000 clones, more than 90% seen once. As concerns this clone: The antigen is not known.

Germline lookup yields CDR1 LGHNA and CDR2 YSLEER. The CDR3 runs to 17 residues. Trimming pared 0 bases from V and 0 bases from J, leaving 12 bases between. The chain is built from TRBV4-3 and TRBJ2-1, with D possibly TRBD2 on 6 matching bases. The source of this sequence is a human donor who was the organ donor for an intestinal transplant. Sequencing used unstimulated CD4+ T cells sorted from spleen or lymph node cells, obtained before transplant. The CDR3 loop reads CASSQDLRGSSYNEQFF. In DNA, the CDR3 is TGCGCCAGCAGCCAAGATCTCCGGGGGAGCTCCTACAATGAGCAGTTCTTC.